This T cell receptor (beta chain) derives from a study of T cells after yellow fever vaccination (dated by TCRdb to the late 2010s). With regard to the full study: The SMART-Seq v4 Ultra Low Input RNA kit was used to prepare libraries from fractions with low cell numbers. Bulk TCR alpha and beta repertoires were sequenced longitudinally to track T-cell clones before and after primary and booster YFV17D yellow fever vaccination. The cohort comprised two healthy male donors, one aged 18 to 29 and one aged 30 to 40 years. Blood samples were taken at several timepoints before and after primary and secondary immunization, and bulk PBMC replicates and cell subsets were isolated. General findings and caveats noted by the study authors: Most clones expanded after primary vaccination (approximately 96% of CD4 and roughly 91% of CD8) were re-detected after the booster, suggesting that broad memory maintenance occurred. A small share of clonotypes occurred in both CD4 and CD8 compartments, likely arising from convergent recombination. Because only a couple of donors were included in the study, the extent to which the findings can be generalized is limited. Computational filtering was required because FACS-sorted repertoires could contain abundant contaminating clonotypes from the bulk population. Compared with the primary T-cell response, the secondary T-cell response was weaker but faster, peaking on day 5 rather than day 15.

TCR cDNA was made using 5'RACE template switching, a step that added a universal primer site and unique molecular identifiers. Priming of cDNA synthesis was performed from both the TCR alpha and TCR beta constant segments. Two PCR steps were used to amplify libraries, with sample barcodes and sequencing adapters being added in the second step. Sequencing of the libraries was done on either Illumina HiSeq 2500 (2x100 bp) or NovaSeq (2x150 bp). Per the source publication's procedure: MIGEC handled demultiplexing of reads and collapsing into UMI consensus sequences, while MiXCR performed V(D)J alignment. Vaccine-responding clonotypes were defined with edgeR using replicate PBMC samples, requiring FDR below 0.01 and a log2 fold change above 5 up to day 15. Each bulk clonotype was labeled CD4 or CD8 based on which sequenced repertoire, CD4 or CD8, contained the clonotype at higher abundance. The public sequencing data were trimmed at Q25 with fastp and processed into clonotypes with MiXCR by TCRdb, which kept only in-frame beta chains. Each record represents a unique CDR3 protein, reported with the most common genes and DNA among its rows. The V and J calls reflect TCRdb's pipeline rather than the authors' work. Present in this sample are 78,000 or so distinct CDR3 sequences, about 7.3% of which were seen just once. Of the sample, over 25% is held by the ten largest clones.

The germline V gene gives CDR1 as SQVTM and CDR2 as ANQGSEA. The cysteine opens and the phenylalanine closes a CDR3 of 14 amino acids. Solely the CDR3 DNA is kept, with 42 bases framed from the first base. Trimming takes 0 bases from V and 6 bases from J, and the germline ends sit 12 bases apart. This clonotype was recorded at least ten times. Its antigen specificity is not known. Per-base quality was not reported, and no clone a single base away is much larger than it. The treatment or condition label of this sample denotes: live attenuated yellow fever vaccine strain. A standard Ficoll-Paque protocol was used to isolate PBMCs from peripheral blood. Dynabeads CD4 and CD8 positive selection kits were used to isolate the CD4 and CD8 T-cell fractions. TriZol was used to extract RNA from bulk PBMCs, CD4 and CD8 fractions, and dextramer-positive and dextramer-negative fractions.

This specimen consisted of CD8+ T cells sorted from PBMCs, obtained 9 to 10 days after the first yellow fever vaccination. Recombination connected TRBV29-1 to TRBJ2-1; TRBD2 is a weak D gene call, 6 bases matching. This sequence originates from a man between 18 and 29 years old who received the YFV17D yellow fever vaccine. The DNA is as follows: TGCAGCGTTGAAGACAGGGACGGGAGCAATGAGCAGTTCTTC. This codes for CSVEDRDGSNEQFF.